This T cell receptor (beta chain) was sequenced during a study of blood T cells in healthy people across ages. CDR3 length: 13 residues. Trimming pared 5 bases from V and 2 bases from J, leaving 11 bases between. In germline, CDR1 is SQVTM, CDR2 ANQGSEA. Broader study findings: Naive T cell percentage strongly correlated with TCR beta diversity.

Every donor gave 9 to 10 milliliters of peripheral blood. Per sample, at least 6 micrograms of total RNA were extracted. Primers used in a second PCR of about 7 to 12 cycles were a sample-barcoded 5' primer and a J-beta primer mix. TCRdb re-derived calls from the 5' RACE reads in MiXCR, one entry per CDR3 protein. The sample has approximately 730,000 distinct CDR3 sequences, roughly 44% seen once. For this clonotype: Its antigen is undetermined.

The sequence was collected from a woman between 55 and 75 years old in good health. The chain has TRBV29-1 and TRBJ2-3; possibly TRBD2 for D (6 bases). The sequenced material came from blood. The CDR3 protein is CSVSRDSTDTQYF. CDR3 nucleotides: TGCAGCGTTTCAAGGGACTCCACAGATACGCAGTATTTT.